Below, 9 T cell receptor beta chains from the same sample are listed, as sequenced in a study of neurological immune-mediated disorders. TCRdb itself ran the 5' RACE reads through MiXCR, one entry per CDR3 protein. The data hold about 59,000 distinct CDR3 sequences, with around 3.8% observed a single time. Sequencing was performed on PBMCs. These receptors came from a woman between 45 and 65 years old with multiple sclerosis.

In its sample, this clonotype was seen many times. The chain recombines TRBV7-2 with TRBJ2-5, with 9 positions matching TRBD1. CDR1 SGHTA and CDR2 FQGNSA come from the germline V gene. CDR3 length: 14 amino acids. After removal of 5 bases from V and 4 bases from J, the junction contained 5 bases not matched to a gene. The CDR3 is CASSLQGALETQYF. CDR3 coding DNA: TGTGCCAGCAGCCTACAGGGGGCTTTAGAGACCCAGTACTTC. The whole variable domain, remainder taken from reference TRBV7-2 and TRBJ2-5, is GAGVSQSPSNKVTEKGKDVELRCDPISGHTALYWYRQSLGQGLEFLIYFQGNSAPDKSGLPSDRFSAERTGGSVSTLTIQRTQQEDSAVYLCASSLQGALETQYFGPGTRLLVL.

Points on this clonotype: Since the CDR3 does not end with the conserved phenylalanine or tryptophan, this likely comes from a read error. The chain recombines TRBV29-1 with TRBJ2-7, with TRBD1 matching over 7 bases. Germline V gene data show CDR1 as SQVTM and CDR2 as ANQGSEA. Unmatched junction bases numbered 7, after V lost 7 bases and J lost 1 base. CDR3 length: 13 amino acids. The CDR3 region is CSAQGDSSYEQYI. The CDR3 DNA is TGCAGCGCTCAGGGGGATTCATCCTACGAGCAGTACATC.

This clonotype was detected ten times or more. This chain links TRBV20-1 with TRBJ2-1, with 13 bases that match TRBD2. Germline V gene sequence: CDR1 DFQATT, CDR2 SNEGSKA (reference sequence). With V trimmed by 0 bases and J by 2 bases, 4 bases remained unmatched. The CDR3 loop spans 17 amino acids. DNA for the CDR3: TGCAGTGCTAGAGACGGGACTAGCGGGAACCCCTACAATGAGCAGTTCTTC. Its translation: CSARDGTSGNPYNEQFF.

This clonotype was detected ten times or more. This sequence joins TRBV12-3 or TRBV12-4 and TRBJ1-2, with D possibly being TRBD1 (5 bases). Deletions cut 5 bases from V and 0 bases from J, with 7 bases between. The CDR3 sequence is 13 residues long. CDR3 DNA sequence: TGTGCCAGCAGTGAACAGGCTAACTATGGCTACACCTTC. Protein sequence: CASSEQANYGYTF.

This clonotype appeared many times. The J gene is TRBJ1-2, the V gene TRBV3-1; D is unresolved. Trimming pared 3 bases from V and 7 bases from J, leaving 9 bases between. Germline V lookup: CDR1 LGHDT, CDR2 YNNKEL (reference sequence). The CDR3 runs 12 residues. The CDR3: CASSQSISGYTF. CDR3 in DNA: TGTGCCAGCAGCCAGAGTATCTCTGGCTACACCTTC.

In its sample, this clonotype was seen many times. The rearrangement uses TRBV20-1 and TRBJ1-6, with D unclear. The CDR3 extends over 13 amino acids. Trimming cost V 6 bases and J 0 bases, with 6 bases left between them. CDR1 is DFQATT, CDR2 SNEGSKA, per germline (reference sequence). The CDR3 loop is CSAQSSYNSPLHF. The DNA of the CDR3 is TGCAGTGCACAGAGCTCCTATAATTCACCCCTCCACTTT.

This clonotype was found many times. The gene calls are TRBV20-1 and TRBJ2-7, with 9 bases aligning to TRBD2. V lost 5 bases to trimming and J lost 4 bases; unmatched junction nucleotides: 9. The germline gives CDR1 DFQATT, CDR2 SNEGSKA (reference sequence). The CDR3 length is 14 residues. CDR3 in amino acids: CSAGPTSGGYEQYF. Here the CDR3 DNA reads TGCAGTGCTGGACCGACTAGCGGAGGGTACGAGCAGTACTTC.

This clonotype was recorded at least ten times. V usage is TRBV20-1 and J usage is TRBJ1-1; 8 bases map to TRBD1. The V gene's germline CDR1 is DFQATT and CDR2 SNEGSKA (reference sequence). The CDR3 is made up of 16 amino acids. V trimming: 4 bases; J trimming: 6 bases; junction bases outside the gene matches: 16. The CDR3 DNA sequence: TGCAGTGCTAAGGGAGCAGGGGGCGTAATTTTGGCTGAAGCTTTCTTT. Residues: CSAKGAGGVILAEAFF.

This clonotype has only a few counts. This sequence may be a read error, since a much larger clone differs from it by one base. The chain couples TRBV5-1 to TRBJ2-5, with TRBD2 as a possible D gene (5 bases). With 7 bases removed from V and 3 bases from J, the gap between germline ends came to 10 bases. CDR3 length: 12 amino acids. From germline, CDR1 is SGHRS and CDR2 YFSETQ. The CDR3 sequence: CASRETEETQYF. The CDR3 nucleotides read TGCGCCAGCCGGGAAACCGAAGAGACCCAGTACTTC.